This paragraph reports one T cell receptor beta chain. Antigen: not known. This entry comes from a study of cytomegalovirus exposure and HLA in healthy donors. For the study at large: HLA-typed donors were the source of around 77 million unique TCRs held in an early data release.

This CDR3 spans 13 amino acids. CDR1 is SQVTM, CDR2 ANQGSEA, per germline. V was cut by 3 bases and J by 3 bases, with 11 bases left in between. PCR used 60 Vbeta primers and 13 Jbeta primers. TCRdb's copy holds only in-frame clones and misses some; the assay was immunoSEQ multiplex PCR. The sample lists about 100,000 clones, around 80% occurring once. Donors consisted of healthy bone marrow donors. Notes on the study in general: Cytomegalovirus status was reportedly diagnosed by the classifier with high specificity and sensitivity.

The sequencing input was PBMCs. This clonotype was obtained from a woman aged 55-69 years in good health and CMV-seronegative. This chain links TRBV29-1 with TRBJ1-1, with a weak D call TRBD1 (5 bases). The chain's CDR3 is CSVEQGWDTEAFF. For the CDR3, the DNA is TGCAGCGTTGAGCAGGGTTGGGACACTGAAGCTTTCTTT.